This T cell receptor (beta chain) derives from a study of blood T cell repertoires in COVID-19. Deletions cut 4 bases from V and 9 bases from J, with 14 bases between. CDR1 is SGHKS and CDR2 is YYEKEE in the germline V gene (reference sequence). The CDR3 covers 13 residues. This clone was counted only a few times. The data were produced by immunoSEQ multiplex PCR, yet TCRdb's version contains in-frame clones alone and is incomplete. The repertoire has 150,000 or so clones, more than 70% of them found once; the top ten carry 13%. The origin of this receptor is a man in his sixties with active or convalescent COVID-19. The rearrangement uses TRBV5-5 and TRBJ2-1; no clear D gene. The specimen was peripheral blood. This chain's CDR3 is CASSTARFGEQFF. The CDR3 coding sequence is TGTGCCAGCAGCACCGCTAGATTCGGTGAGCAGTTCTTC.